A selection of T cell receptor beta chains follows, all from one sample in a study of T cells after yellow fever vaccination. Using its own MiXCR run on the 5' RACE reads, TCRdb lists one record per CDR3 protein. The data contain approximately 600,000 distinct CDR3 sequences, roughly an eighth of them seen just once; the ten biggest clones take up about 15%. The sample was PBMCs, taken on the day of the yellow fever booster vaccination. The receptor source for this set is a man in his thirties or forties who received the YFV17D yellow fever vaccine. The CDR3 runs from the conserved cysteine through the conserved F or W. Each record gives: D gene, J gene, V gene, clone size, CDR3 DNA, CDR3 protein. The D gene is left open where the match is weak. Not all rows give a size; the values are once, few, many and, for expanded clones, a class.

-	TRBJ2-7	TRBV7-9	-	TGTGCCAGCAGCTTATTCGACATATCCTACGAGCAGTACTTC	CASSLFDISYEQYF
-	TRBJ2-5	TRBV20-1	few	TGCAGTGCTAGTTCCCTCCCAGGGGAAGAGACCCAGTACTTC	CSASSLPGEETQYF
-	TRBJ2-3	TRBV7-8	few	TGTGCCAGCACCCTTTCAGACAGCAGCACAGATACGCAGTATTTT	CASTLSDSSTDTQYF
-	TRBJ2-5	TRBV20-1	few	TGCAGTATCGGCGAACAGTACTTC	CSIGEQYF
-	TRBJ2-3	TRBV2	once	TGTGCCAGCAGTGAACTAGCGAGCACAGATACGCAGTATTTT	CASSELASTDTQYF
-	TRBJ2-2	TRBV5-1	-	TGCGCCAGCAGCTCATACAGACGGGAGAGCACCGGGGAGCTGTTTTTT	CASSSYRRESTGELFF
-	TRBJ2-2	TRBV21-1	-	TGTGCCAGCAGCAAAAAGGACACTAGCGGGAGTGAGACCGGGGAGCTGTTTTTT	CASSKKDTSGSETGELFF
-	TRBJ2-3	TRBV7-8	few	TGTGCCAGCGGCCCCTGGGGGCAGGGCACAGATACGCAGTATTTT	CASGPWGQGTDTQYF
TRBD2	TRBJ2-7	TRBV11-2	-	TGTGCCAGCAGCTTACCTTCTCAACGACCATCCAGCGGGGGAGTACCCTACGAGCAGTACTTC	CASSLPSQRPSSGGVPYEQYF
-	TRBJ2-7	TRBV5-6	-	TGTGCCAGCAGCTGGGGGGGCGAACCCTACGAGCAGTACTTC	CASSWGGEPYEQYF
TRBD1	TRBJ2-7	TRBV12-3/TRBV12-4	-	TGTGCCAGCAGCCCCTACAGGGGATCCTACGAGCAGTACTTC	CASSPYRGSYEQYF
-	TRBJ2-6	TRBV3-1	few	TGTGCCAGCAGCCAGAGGGTATCTGGGGCCAACGTCCTGACTTTC	CASSQRVSGANVLTF
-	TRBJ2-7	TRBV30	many	TGTGCCTGGAGTGTAACGACTCGGGGCGAGCAGTACTTC	CAWSVTTRGEQYF
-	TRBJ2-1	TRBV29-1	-	TGCAGCGTGGGGACGGGGAACAATGAGCAGTTCTTC	CSVGTGNNEQFF
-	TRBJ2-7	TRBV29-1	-	TGCAGCGTTGAAGCTGTGGGAGCCTACGAGCAGTACTTC	CSVEAVGAYEQYF
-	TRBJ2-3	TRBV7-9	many	TGTGCCAGCAGCTTAGCACCGGGCGATACGCAGTATTTT	CASSLAPGDTQYF
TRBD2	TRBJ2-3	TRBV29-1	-	TGCAGCGTTCTCAGACTAGCGGGGAAAATTACAGATACGCAGTATTTT	CSVLRLAGKITDTQYF
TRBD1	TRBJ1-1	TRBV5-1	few	TGCGCCAGCAGCTCGGCCTTGAAACCAGGGGGGTTGAACACTGAAGCTTTCTTT	CASSSALKPGGLNTEAFF
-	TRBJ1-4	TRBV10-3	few	TGTGCCATCAGTGACAGGGCAGACCCAACTAATGAAAAACTGTTTTTT	CAISDRADPTNEKLFF
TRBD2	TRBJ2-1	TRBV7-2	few	TGTGCCAGCAGCTTGAGCGGGAGTAACAATGAGCAGTTCTTC	CASSLSGSNNEQFF
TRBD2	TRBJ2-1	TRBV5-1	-	TGCGCCAGCAAGACTAGCGTCAATGAGCAGTTCTTC	CASKTSVNEQFF
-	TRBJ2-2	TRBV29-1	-	TGCAGCGCACGACAACACACCGGGGAGCTGTTTTTT	CSARQHTGELFF
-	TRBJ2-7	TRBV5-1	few	TGCGCCAGCAGCTTGTCGTTGGACGAGCAGTACTTC	CASSLSLDEQYF
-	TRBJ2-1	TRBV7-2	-	TGTGCCAGCAGCTTAGATCTAGAACCCTACAATGAGCAGTTCTTC	CASSLDLEPYNEQFF
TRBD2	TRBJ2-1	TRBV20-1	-	TGCAGTGCTAGAGAGCCAGCGGGAGATCGTGAGCAGTTCTTC	CSAREPAGDREQFF
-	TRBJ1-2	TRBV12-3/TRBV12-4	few	TGTGCCAGCAGCATCCGGGTCCCATCATTCTACACCTTC	CASSIRVPSFYTF
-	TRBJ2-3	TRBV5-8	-	TGTGCCAGCAGCCCTAAACCAGCAGGGGCAGTCACAGATACGCAGTATTTT	CASSPKPAGAVTDTQYF